The 9 T cell receptor beta chains listed next were all sequenced from one sample in a study of human T cells and chemical hapten exposure. TCRdb re-called the RACE reads through MiXCR, storing one row per CDR3 protein. Here the sample spans approximately 81,000 distinct CDR3 sequences, approximately 8% being singletons. Stated time point: healthy volunteer bleed at 6 weeks. Someone pulled total RNA out of unfractionated whole blood. The sequenced sample was whole blood. Every receptor here comes from a male donor in good health. Some clones in this sample may be carry-over from other donors' samples.

This clonotype was counted many times. J is TRBJ2-5 and V is TRBV10-1, with 10 bases fitting TRBD2. The CDR3 sequence is 15 residues long. The V segment lost 2 bases and the J segment 4 bases; nucleotides outside the gene matches: 4. Looked up from germline, CDR1 is WNHNN and CDR2 is SYGVQD (reference sequence). In nucleotides, the CDR3 is TGCGCCAGCAGTGAGACAGGACTAGCGGCAGAGACCCAGTACTTC. Its translation is CASSETGLAAETQYF.

This clonotype turned up a few times. The CDR3 reads CASSEVRKGPQPQHF. As DNA, the CDR3 is TGTGCCAGCAGTGAAGTCCGTAAGGGCCCTCAGCCCCAGCATTTT. The chain recombines TRBV6-1 with TRBJ1-5; D ambiguous. The V end was cut by 1 base, the J end by 6 bases, with 13 bases between. The CDR3 runs 15 residues. Germline loops: CDR1 MNHNS, CDR2 SASEGT.

There are many counts of this clonotype. The V call is TRBV4-2, the J call TRBJ2-1; TRBD1 matches at 7 bases. Trimming took 3 bases from V and 2 from J; bases not matched to a gene: 10. Per germline, CDR1 LGHNA and CDR2 YNFKEQ. The CDR3 has 17 amino acids. The CDR3 region has the DNA TGTGCCAGCAGCCAGCTAGTGGAAGGGGGCCCCTACAATGAGCAGTTCTTC. Residues: CASSQLVEGGPYNEQFF.

The table lists this clonotype with a few counts. The chain joins TRBV5-1 to TRBJ1-2; D is perhaps TRBD1 (6 bases). The CDR3 runs to 17 residues. CDR1 and CDR2 (germline): SGHRS, YFSETQ. Trimming took 0 bases from V and 0 from J, leaving 15 bases between them. DNA of the CDR3: TGCGCCAGCAGCTTGGCCTTTGGGGGGCGGCCTAACTATGGCTACACCTTC. It is translated as CASSLAFGGRPNYGYTF.

This clonotype showed up many times. The J gene is TRBJ1-1, the V gene TRBV12-3 or TRBV12-4; D is perhaps TRBD1 (5 bases). V was trimmed by 2 bases and J by 5 bases, leaving 12 bases between them. CDR3 length: 14 residues. The CDR3 loop reads CASSLPPEGTEAFF. Here the CDR3 DNA reads TGTGCCAGCAGTTTACCCCCCGAGGGGACTGAAGCTTTCTTT.

The chain has TRBV7-8 and TRBJ2-7, with D perhaps given as TRBD1 or TRBD2 (5 bases each). There are 16 residues in the CDR3. Germline loops: CDR1 SGHVS, CDR2 FQNEAQ. V lost 1 base to trimming and J lost 2 bases, with 15 bases between them. CDR3 DNA: TGTGCCAGCAGCTTAGTAGGTCAGGGAGCTACCTACGAGCAGTACTTC. It is translated as CASSLVGQGATYEQYF.

The gene calls are TRBV6-5 and TRBJ1-2; no clear D gene. V was trimmed by 6 bases and J by 4 bases, leaving 15 bases between them. Germline V gene lookup returns CDR1 MNHEY and CDR2 SVGAGI. This CDR3 comprises 14 residues. This CDR3 reads CASSTTGISYGYTF. The CDR3, as DNA: TGTGCCAGCAGCACAACGGGGATCTCCTATGGCTACACCTTC.

This clonotype has just a few counts. V usage is TRBV20-1 and J usage is TRBJ1-2; D not certain. This CDR3 has 13 residues. V was clipped by 3 bases and J by 4 bases, with 12 bases between them. The germline gives CDR1 DFQATT, CDR2 SNEGSKA (reference sequence). CDR3 sequence: CSASHPGLYGYTF. The CDR3 DNA reads as TGCAGTGCTAGTCATCCTGGACTCTATGGCTACACCTTC.

This clonotype was seen only a few times. J is TRBJ2-5 and V is TRBV12-3 or TRBV12-4; D may be TRBD2 (7 bases). This CDR3 comprises 17 residues. V gave up 2 bases and J gave up 3 bases, with 19 bases separating them. CDR3 in DNA: TGTGCCAGCAGTTTATCAGCGGGGAGAGGACAGAAAGAGACCCAGTACTTC. Translation: CASSLSAGRGQKETQYF.